The 24 T cell receptor beta chains below were found in one sample sequenced in a study of identical twins. TCRdb called the 5' RACE reads again in MiXCR, with one record for every CDR3 protein. This repertoire shows around 680,000 distinct CDR3 sequences, 8% to 9% found once; its top ten account for 0.8% to 1%. This sample was shared with a second study, whose subject was yellow fever vaccine responses in identical twins.

The sample comprised PBMCs. These TCRs come from a woman between 18 and 30 years old in good health.

This clonotype has ten or more counts. This chain links TRBV12-3 or TRBV12-4 with TRBJ1-1; 9 bases agree with TRBD1. The CDR3 is made up of 14 amino acids. V trimming: 6 bases; J trimming: 5 bases; junction bases outside the gene matches: 7. The CDR3 here is CASRTTGGWTEAFF. The CDR3 nucleotides read TGTGCCAGCAGGACGACAGGGGGATGGACTGAAGCTTTCTTT.

The rearrangement uses TRBV7-9 and TRBJ2-5; a weak D match, TRBD1 (6 bases). The CDR3 runs 14 residues. The V gene's germline CDR1 is SEHNR and CDR2 FQNEAQ (reference sequence). V lost 5 bases, J lost 3 bases, and 13 bases lay in between. CDR3 sequence reads: CASSPQGSEETQYF. The CDR3, as DNA: TGTGCCAGCAGCCCACAGGGTTCGGAAGAGACCCAGTACTTC.

In this sample, this clonotype turned up a few times. Here the CDR3 DNA reads TGTGCCAGCGGTGGTCTGGTCGACGAGCAGTACTTC. This codes for CASGGLVDEQYF. The chain combines TRBV6-5 with TRBJ2-7; D not certain. The germline V gene encodes CDR1 MNHEY and CDR2 SVGAGI. The CDR3 loop spans 12 amino acids. V shed 8 bases and J shed 5 bases, with 13 bases lying between them.

The chain carries TRBV6-6 and TRBJ2-7; D is uncertain. The CDR3 contains 13 residues. Per germline, CDR1 MNHNY and CDR2 SVGAGI (reference sequence). V was cut by 6 bases and J by 4 bases, with 13 bases left in between. CDR3 sequence (DNA): TGTGCCAGCAGCGACTCAACGCTTTACGAGCAGTACTTC. Translation: CASSDSTLYEQYF.

The table lists this clonotype with a few counts. The chain couples TRBV6-2 or TRBV6-3 to TRBJ2-2; D ambiguous. There are 15 residues in the CDR3. Per germline, CDR1 MNHEY and CDR2 SVGEGT. V shed 6 bases and J shed 4 bases, with 15 bases lying between them. CDR3 sequence (DNA): TGTGCCAGCAGCTCCGTTAGAGGCGGCACCGGGGAGCTGTTTTTT. Protein: CASSSVRGGTGELFF.

In this sample, this clonotype turned up a few times. The chain employs TRBV6-2 or TRBV6-3 and TRBJ2-3, with 12 bases lining up with TRBD2. Germline loops: CDR1 MNHEY, CDR2 SVGEGT. This CDR3 is built from 18 residues. Germline trimming cut 4 bases from V and 5 bases from J; bases unmatched to any gene: 13. CDR3 coding DNA: TGTGCCAGCAGTTCTCGGCTAGCGGGAGGGCCTAGAGGAGATACGCAGTATTTT. It encodes CASSSRLAGGPRGDTQYF.

The V call is TRBV28, the J call TRBJ2-5, with no clear D. Trimming took 5 bases from V and 2 from J, leaving 12 bases between them. Germline V lookup: CDR1 MDHEN, CDR2 SYDVKM. The CDR3 covers 14 residues. The CDR3 loop is CASSLPYPQETQYF. The CDR3 region has the DNA TGTGCCAGCAGTCTTCCTTACCCGCAAGAGACCCAGTACTTC.

The chain carries TRBV5-6 and TRBJ2-3, with D tentatively TRBD1 (5 bases). The CDR3 totals 15 residues. Germline V CDR1 and CDR2: SGHDT, YYEEEE. Trimming took off 6 bases at V and 1 base at J, with 15 bases between the two ends. CDR3 coding DNA: TGTGCCAGCAAAAGGGGCCAGCACGGCACAGATACGCAGTATTTT. Encoded protein: CASKRGQHGTDTQYF.

This chain uses TRBV20-1 with TRBJ2-3; TRBD2 matches at 8 bases. After removal of 3 bases from V and 1 base from J, the junction contained 6 bases not matched to a gene. The V gene's germline CDR1 is DFQATT and CDR2 SNEGSKA (reference sequence). The CDR3 has 15 amino acids. The DNA of the CDR3 is TGCAGTGCTAGGTCGGCGGGAGGTGGCACAGATACGCAGTATTTT. This gives the protein CSARSAGGGTDTQYF.

This clonotype came up many times. The J gene is TRBJ2-1, the V gene TRBV10-3; 11 bases are shared with TRBD2. V lost 4 bases, J lost 2 bases, and 4 bases stayed unmatched. The germline gives CDR1 ENHRY, CDR2 SYGVKD. There are 16 residues in the CDR3. The CDR3 region has the DNA TGTGCCATCAGTGTCCAACTAGCGGGGGCCTACAATGAGCAGTTCTTC. Protein sequence: CAISVQLAGAYNEQFF.

There are many counts of this clonotype. CDR3 bases: TGTGCCAGCAGTTACGGTCTAGCGGGATACAATGAGCAGTTCTTC. As protein: CASSYGLAGYNEQFF. V and J are TRBV6-5 and TRBJ2-1, with 9 bases identical to TRBD2. Germline V CDR1 and CDR2: MNHEY, SVGAGI. V shed 2 bases and J 4 bases; nucleotides not matched to a gene: 3. This CDR3 has 15 amino acids.

This clonotype was seen repeatedly, ten times or more. The genes are TRBV7-3 and TRBJ2-2, with TRBD1 as a possible D gene (6 bases). This CDR3 comprises 16 residues. Trimming removed 1 base at V and 8 bases at J, with 17 bases between. The germline V gene encodes CDR1 SGHTA and CDR2 FQGTGA. In nucleotides, the CDR3 is TGTGCCAGCAGCTTAATCCCACAGGGATTGACAGGGGAGCTGTTTTTT. It translates to CASSLIPQGLTGELFF.

This clonotype was counted ten times or more. Written as DNA, the CDR3 is TGTGCCAGCGGTGGGTGGCAGGGCTTTGAGCAGTACTTC. Its translation is CASGGWQGFEQYF. The J gene is TRBJ2-7, the V gene TRBV25-1; possibly TRBD1 for D (5 bases). The V gene's germline CDR1 is MGHDK and CDR2 SYGVNS. The CDR3 is 13 amino acids. Trimming removed 8 bases from V and 7 bases from J, with 18 bases in between.

Notes on this clonotype: No conserved phenylalanine or tryptophan is present at the end of the CDR3, so a read error is the likely explanation. This chain links TRBV4-2 with TRBJ2-3, with 11 bases that match TRBD2. The CDR3 runs to 17 residues. Trimming took 0 bases from V and 4 from J; bases not matched to a gene: 6. The V gene's germline CDR1 is LGHNA and CDR2 YNFKEQ. The CDR3 DNA is TGTGCCAGCAGCCAAGATCTCCTAGCGGGAGGCCCAGATACGCAGTATTCT. Residues: CASSQDLLAGGPDTQYS.

This clonotype was picked up many times. V is TRBV12-3 or TRBV12-4 and J is TRBJ2-3; D tentatively fits TRBD1 or TRBD2 (6 bases each). Trimming stripped 5 bases from V and 1 base from J, with 16 bases between. The CDR3 is made up of 16 amino acids. DNA for the CDR3: TGTGCCAGCAGTCCCACCGCGGGACAAGGCACAGATACGCAGTATTTT. Translation: CASSPTAGQGTDTQYF.

In its sample, this clonotype was seen a few times. The chain joins TRBV7-8 to TRBJ2-5; the match to TRBD1 covers 7 bases. This CDR3 spans 17 amino acids. CDR1 and CDR2 from the germline V gene are SGHVS and FQNEAQ. After removal of 4 bases from V and 5 bases from J, the junction contained 16 bases not matched to a gene. CDR3 coding DNA: TGTGCCAGCAGCTCAACCGGGACAGCGAAACCTGGGGAGACCCAGTACTTC. Translating it yields CASSSTGTAKPGETQYF.

This clonotype was observed many times. The chain couples TRBV4-1 to TRBJ1-5, with unresolved D. This CDR3 region has 15 residues. The ends were cut back, 4 bases at V and 3 bases at J, with 13 bases in the middle. Germline V gene data show CDR1 as MGHRA and CDR2 as YSYEKL. CDR3 coding DNA: TGCGCCAGCAGCCCTAGAAGAGGGAACAATCAGCCCCAGCATTTT. Translated, it gives CASSPRRGNNQPQHF.

The chain has TRBV7-2 and TRBJ2-1; possibly TRBD2 for D (5 bases). V gave up 1 base and J gave up 10 bases, with 11 bases separating them. Germline V lookup: CDR1 SGHTA, CDR2 FQGNSA. This CDR3 has 13 residues. CDR3 DNA: TGTGCCAGCAGCTTAGTATCGCGGGTGGAGCAGTTCTTC. Its protein product is CASSLVSRVEQFF.

This chain joins TRBV18 and TRBJ1-4; D gene unclear. Trimming stripped 3 bases from V and 12 bases from J, with 17 bases between. The CDR3 length is 14 residues. The germline CDR1 and CDR2 sequences are KGHSH and LQKENI. CDR3: CASSPGYGDVELFF. CDR3 in DNA: TGTGCCAGCTCACCCGGTTACGGGGATGTGGAACTGTTTTTT.

This clonotype appeared a few times. The chain couples TRBV15 to TRBJ2-1, with 7 positions matching TRBD1. There are 15 residues in the CDR3. V lost 5 bases to trimming and J lost 2 bases; unmatched junction nucleotides: 6. Germline V lookup: CDR1 LNHNV, CDR2 YYDKDF (reference sequence). This chain's CDR3 is CATSRRDSTYNEQFF. The CDR3 bases are TGTGCCACCAGCCGCCGGGACAGCACCTACAATGAGCAGTTCTTC. The full variable domain, its missing parts supplied by reference TRBV15 and TRBJ2-1, is DAMVIQNPRYQVTQFGKPVTLSCSQTLNHNVMYWYQQKSSQAPKLLFHYYDKDFNNEADTPDNFQSRRPNTSFCFLDIRSPGLGDTAMYLCATSRRDSTYNEQFFGPGTRLTVL.

This clonotype came up a few times. J is TRBJ2-2 and V is TRBV6-2 or TRBV6-3; D is unresolved. Trimming stripped 8 bases from V and 5 bases from J, with 6 bases between. The CDR3 runs 11 residues. CDR1 and CDR2 (germline): MNHEY, SVGEGT. DNA of the CDR3: TGTGCCAGCCGTAGGACCGGGGAGCTGTTTTTT. Translation gives CASRRTGELFF.

This clonotype was seen a handful of times. The chain recombines TRBV28 with TRBJ2-7; D gene uncertain. The CDR3 is 15 amino acids. V lost 1 base to trimming and J lost 0 bases, with 10 bases between them. The germline CDR1 and CDR2 sequences are MDHEN and SYDVKM. CDR3 in amino acids: CASSLYVRSSYEQYF. CDR3 nucleotides: TGTGCCAGCAGTTTATACGTGCGGTCCTCCTACGAGCAGTACTTC.

The genes are TRBV18 and TRBJ2-2, with D unresolved. Trimming cost V 8 bases and J 2 bases, with 15 bases left between them. Germline values: CDR1 KGHSH, CDR2 LQKENI. This CDR3 has 15 residues. The CDR3 region has the DNA TGTGCCAGCCGCACCTGGGGTTCAAACACCGGGGAGCTGTTTTTT. Protein product: CASRTWGSNTGELFF.

The chain is built from TRBV12-3 or TRBV12-4 and TRBJ2-7; TRBD2 agrees at 7 bases. The CDR3 is 15 residues long. The V segment lost 6 bases and the J segment 2 bases; nucleotides outside the gene matches: 10. The CDR3 DNA sequence: TGTGCCAGCAGCTGGGGACTAACTAAAACCTACGAGCAGTACTTC. Its protein is CASSWGLTKTYEQYF.